These 19 T cell receptor beta chains originate from one sample sequenced in a study of graft-versus-host responses after intestinal transplantation (dated by TCRdb to the early 2020s). For these TCRs, the target antigens are not known. Libraries were made using the immunoSEQ multiplex PCR assay. Drawn from immuneACCESS, this table holds only the in-frame rearrangements with V and J called that TCRdb kept. Clones are partly lost; checked studies trace under half to an unresolved V gene and leave the rest unexplained. The table for this sample lists more than 95,000 clones; less than 90% of them were counted only once. The top ten clonotypes cover roughly 0.9% of the sample. The time point label for this specimen denotes: cells obtained before transplantation from donor or recipient. The starting material was unstimulated CD4+ T cells sorted from spleen or lymph node cells, obtained before intestinal transplant. The source is a human donor who received an intestinal transplant.

The chain carries TRBV6-6 and TRBJ1-2; no reliable D call. The germline V and J ends were trimmed by 2 bases and 7 bases, with 8 bases remaining between them. CDR3 length: 12 amino acids. Germline V gene sequence: CDR1 MNHNY, CDR2 SVGAGI (reference sequence). The CDR3 reads CASSYRAGGYTF. In DNA, the CDR3 is TGTGCCAGCAGTTACCGGGCAGGTGGCTACACCTTC.

This clone occurred once. The chain links TRBV29-1 to TRBJ1-1; D is undetermined. CDR1 is SQVTM and CDR2 is ANQGSEA in the germline V gene. Trimming pared 7 bases from V and 5 bases from J, leaving 14 bases between. CDR3 size: 12 residues. CDR3 nucleotides: TGCAGCGCGCCCGGTGCGGGAACTGAAGCTTTCTTT. It encodes CSAPGAGTEAFF.

Only a few counts were recorded for this clone. V gene TRBV19 combines with J gene TRBJ2-7; TRBD2 agrees at 12 bases. CDR1 LNHDA and CDR2 SQIVND come from the germline V gene (reference sequence). The trim removed 4 bases at V and 4 bases at J, leaving 5 bases unmatched. The CDR3 consists of 15 residues. As DNA, the CDR3 is TGTGCCAGTAGTAAGCTAGCGGGAGGGAAGTACGAGCAGTACTTC. The encoded protein is CASSKLAGGKYEQYF.

CDR3 DNA sequence: TGTGCCAGCAGTGACTCAGGGGGGGGCCGGGAGACCCAGTACTTC. It yields the protein CASSDSGGGRETQYF. The V and J genes are TRBV6-4 and TRBJ2-5; TRBD2 might be the D (7 bases). Trimming removed 0 bases from V and 5 bases from J, with 13 bases in between. Per the germline V gene, CDR1 is MRHNA and CDR2 is SNTAGT. This CDR3 contains 15 residues.

CDR3 in DNA: TGTGCCAGCAGTTACTCGGGCAGCGGGGGGGAGACCCAGTACTTC. It specifies CASSYSGSGGETQYF. The chain joins TRBV6-5 to TRBJ2-5; 9 bases line up with TRBD2. Trimming at V came to 0 bases and at J to 5 bases, leaving 4 bases not matched to a gene. Germline-derived CDR1 and CDR2 are MNHEY and SVGAGI. This CDR3 has 15 amino acids.

The chain combines TRBV5-4 with TRBJ2-7, with 9 nucleotides matching TRBD2. This CDR3 is 16 amino acids long. J lost 7 bases, V lost 4 bases, and 15 bases had no gene match. Germline CDR1 and CDR2: SGHNT and YYREEE (reference sequence). Written as DNA, the CDR3 is TGTGCCAGCAGCGCCGGGTCCGGGACTAGCTTGGGGGAGCAGTACTTC. Its protein is CASSAGSGTSLGEQYF. Combining the CDR3 with reference TRBV5-4 and TRBJ2-7 gives the whole variable domain ETGVTQSPTHLIKTRGQQVTLRCSSQSGHNTVSWYQQALGQGPQFIFQYYREEENGRGNFPPRFSGLQFPNYSSELNVNALELDDSALYLCASSAGSGTSLGEQYFGPGTRLTVT.

A remark on this clone: A much larger clone lies one base from this, so it may be a read error. CDR3 in amino acids: CASRDRENIQYF. The CDR3 DNA follows: TGTGCCAGCAGGGACAGGGAAAACATTCAGTACTTC. The chain has TRBV2 and TRBJ2-4, with 8 positions matching TRBD1. The CDR3 covers 12 residues. J lost 5 bases, V lost 6 bases, and 0 bases had no gene match. The germline V gene encodes CDR1 SNHLY and CDR2 FYNNEI.

The V call is TRBV6-5, the J call TRBJ1-1; D possibly corresponds to TRBD1 (5 bases). Trimming removed 0 bases at V and 8 bases at J, with 16 bases between. CDR1 is MNHEY and CDR2 is SVGAGI in the germline V gene. CDR3 length: 15 residues. The CDR3 DNA is TGTGCCAGCAGTTACTCGACGAGGAGGGGTGCAGAAGCTTTCTTT. Its protein product is CASSYSTRRGAEAFF.

J is TRBJ2-4 and V is TRBV12-5; D gene ambiguous. This CDR3 has 15 residues. CDR1 LGHNT and CDR2 FRNRAP come from the germline V gene. V shed 1 base and J shed 6 bases, with 13 bases lying between them. CDR3 coding DNA: TGTGCTAGTGGTTTGGGTGAGGTATCAAGAAACATTCAGTACTTC. Amino acid sequence: CASGLGEVSRNIQYF.

The V call is TRBV6-4, the J call TRBJ2-5, with 8 bases identical to TRBD1. With 0 bases clipped from V and 9 bases from J, the junction kept 9 bases outside the gene matches. CDR3 length: 15 residues. Germline V CDR1 and CDR2: MRHNA, SNTAGT. CDR3 nucleotides: TGTGCCAGCAGTGACTCTTATACGGACAGGGTGTCCCAGTACTTC. Its protein product is CASSDSYTDRVSQYF.

This chain links TRBV5-1 with TRBJ2-3; 9 nucleotides match TRBD2. With V trimmed by 4 bases and J by 1 base, 4 bases remained unmatched. The CDR3 extends over 15 amino acids. Germline CDR1 SGHRS, CDR2 YFSETQ. The CDR3 sequence is CASSTIAGGTDTQYF. Written as DNA, the CDR3 is TGCGCCAGCAGCACTATAGCGGGAGGCACAGATACGCAGTATTTT.

The V and J genes are TRBV7-9 and TRBJ2-3; TRBD2 matches 12 bases. V was clipped by 7 bases and J by 3 bases; unmatched bases: 8. This CDR3 has 16 amino acids. Germline CDR1 SEHNR, CDR2 FQNEAQ (reference sequence). CDR3: CASNPGLAGGTDTQYF. The CDR3 DNA reads as TGTGCCAGCAACCCCGGGCTAGCGGGAGGGACAGATACGCAGTATTTT.

V gene TRBV10-3 combines with J gene TRBJ2-7, with 11 nucleotides matching TRBD2. Germline CDR1 reads ENHRY; CDR2 reads SYGVKD. This CDR3 has 15 amino acids. Trimming at V came to 0 bases and at J to 5 bases, leaving 3 bases not matched to a gene. Here the CDR3 reads CAISESGLAADEQYF. In nucleotides, the CDR3 is TGTGCCATCAGTGAGTCGGGACTAGCGGCGGACGAGCAGTACTTC.

This rearrangement joins TRBV18 to TRBJ2-5; D might be TRBD1 (6 bases). The length of the CDR3 is 13 residues. The ends were cut back, 4 bases at V and 1 base at J, with 7 bases in the middle. The germline CDR1 and CDR2 sequences are KGHSH and LQKENI. The CDR3 spells CASSRTVQETQYF. The CDR3 coding sequence is TGTGCCAGCTCACGGACAGTCCAAGAGACCCAGTACTTC. Drawing the rest from reference TRBV18 and TRBJ2-5, the complete variable domain is NAGVMQNPRHLVRRRGQEARLRCSPMKGHSHVYWYRQLPEEGLKFMVYLQKENIIDESGMPKERFSAEFPKEGPSILRIQQVVRGDSAAYFCASSRTVQETQYFGPGTRLLVL.

CDR3: CASRKGQGLTEAFF. As DNA, the CDR3 is TGCGCCAGCAGGAAGGGACAGGGGCTCACTGAAGCTTTCTTT. This sequence joins TRBV5-1 and TRBJ1-1, with TRBD1 matching over 10 bases. The V and J ends lost 5 bases and 4 bases, in that order; junction bases with no gene match: 5. The CDR3 spans 14 residues. CDR1 is SGHRS and CDR2 is YFSETQ in the germline V gene.

The chain is built from TRBV19 and TRBJ1-4; no clear D. Germline values: CDR1 LNHDA, CDR2 SQIVND (reference sequence). The CDR3 runs 14 residues. Between the trimmed V and J ends, which lost 3 bases and 0 bases, there was a span of 5 bases. The CDR3 DNA follows: TGTGCCAGTAGTATCTCGGCAACTAATGAAAAACTGTTTTTT. Residues: CASSISATNEKLFF.

V usage is TRBV6-5 and J usage is TRBJ1-2; D is unclear. The V gene lost 0 bases and the J gene lost 1 base, with 9 bases spanning the gap. CDR1 MNHEY and CDR2 SVGAGI come from the germline V gene. The CDR3 sequence is 15 residues long. For the CDR3, the DNA is TGTGCCAGCAGTTACTCGATTAACGGTAACTATGGCTACACCTTC. The encoded protein is CASSYSINGNYGYTF.

V and J are TRBV6-1 and TRBJ1-1, with D maybe TRBD1 (5 bases). The CDR3 consists of 15 residues. Deletions cut 1 base from V and 3 bases from J, with 12 bases between. Germline CDR1 and CDR2: MNHNS and SASEGT. The CDR3 DNA is TGTGCCAGCAGTGAAGTGTTGGTGGGGGACACTGAAGCTTTCTTT. Translation gives CASSEVLVGDTEAFF.

The rearrangement uses TRBV5-5 and TRBJ2-2, with D maybe TRBD2 (5 bases). Germline V gives CDR1 SGHKS, CDR2 YYEKEE (reference sequence). The CDR3 runs 14 residues. V dropped 2 bases and J dropped 7 bases, with 12 bases sitting between them. In DNA, the CDR3 is TGTGCCAGCAGCTTCGTCGGGGTTGACGGGGAGCTGTTTTTT. It yields the protein CASSFVGVDGELFF.